The entry that follows covers one T cell receptor (beta chain) sequence. This clonotype was recorded at least ten times. What antigen it recognizes has not been identified. The sample holds no much larger clone one base away, and base qualities are not on file. Every donor was a healthy Caucasian. The twin cohort comprised three pairs of female monozygotic twins, all aged about 18 to 30 years. Peripheral blood mononuclear cells were used as the source from which RNA for TCR libraries was isolated. This specimen comes from a study of identical twins (dated by TCRdb to 2016 to 2018). Regarding the complete study: To test whether fetal clonotypes persist, the study used deep sequencing on TCR alpha and beta repertoires from monozygotic twins, unrelated adults of various ages, and cord blood. Replicate twin experiments were performed at different times using different library preparation protocols to rule out contamination.

From the germline V gene, CDR1 is SQVTM and CDR2 is ANQGSEA. CDR3 length: 12 amino acids, cysteine to phenylalanine. Only the CDR3 part of the read is kept: 36 bases, read in frame from the first base. The trim is 2 bases for V and 5 bases for J, with a gap of 7 bases between the germline ends. The paper as a whole reports these results and caveats: Zero-insertion analyses could be partly confounded by invariant T cells such as MAIT and iNKT, although diverse VJ usage argued against such confounding for most clonotypes. Abundant cord blood beta clonotypes had fewer insertions, young adult naive repertoires showed a similar but weaker trend, and memory repertoires showed no such trend. In beta out-of-frame sequences, excess twin sharing was weaker, because having fewer shared sequences lowered the signal-to-noise ratio. Conclusions relied on cross-sectional statistical analysis, since the same donors could not be followed over many years. Compared with coincidental sharing between unrelated individuals, an excess of low generation-probability sequences was observed among out-of-frame TCR alpha sequences shared between twins. Out-of-frame TCR alpha sharing in monozygotic twins was systematically underestimated by recombination models, whereas sharing between unrelated individuals was in agreement with the recombination models.

To prepare the library, 5' RACE was applied. For sequencing, an Illumina HiSeq 2000 was employed. A universal primer binding site was introduced by template switching, and a unique molecular identifier was present in the final cDNA, enabling accurate counting of TCR cDNA molecules. First-strand cDNA for TCR alpha and beta chains was synthesized from specific primers in the conserved constant-segment region. To control for contamination, every cDNA library carried two barcodes: a SMART-Mk sample barcode plus Illumina barcodes. TruSeq adapter sequences and Illumina sample barcodes were added in two successive PCR steps. Sequencing of the TCR alpha and beta cDNA libraries was done on the Illumina HiSeq platform using custom primers. Concerning the study's data processing: MiGEC was used to process raw reads and extract unique molecular identifiers, and MiXCR was used to find CDR3 positions. Recombination models were inferred per individual with the repgenHMM and IGoR tools using an EM algorithm. Shared clonotypes were analyzed with the tcR package in R, and sharing was normalized by the product of cloneset sizes. To study raw recombination without the effects of thymic and clonal selection, out-of-frame nonproductive sequences were analyzed. Using fastp at Q25 and MiXCR, TCRdb reprocessed the public reads and kept productive beta chains. Duplicate CDR3 protein sequences are folded into a single record with the most common DNA and genes. It is TCRdb's table, rather than the study itself, that gives the V and J calls and clone size. Here the sample has fewer than 650,000 distinct CDR3 sequences; under 8.5% occur a single time. The top ten constitute 1.6% of the sample.

This sample was shared with a second study, whose subject was yellow fever vaccine responses in identical twins. As described in the second report: The authors reported that the T cell response to vaccination in identical twins appeared partly convergent and partly personalized. Focusing on identical twins, the study followed the T cell clones that responded to the vaccine, and did so with precision.

Material: PBMCs. The chain was built from TRBV29-1 and TRBJ2-1; the D gene remains uncertain. The clonotype was recovered from a woman between 18 and 30 years old in good health. The nucleotide sequence is TGCAGCGTTGAACTGTATGACAATGAGCAGTTCTTC. It specifies CSVELYDNEQFF.